This T cell receptor beta chain was sequenced during a study of T-cell reconstitution after alpha-beta-depleted transplantation in children. Molecular barcoding with unique molecular identifiers was used for the TCRbeta library. TCRdb itself ran the PCR reads through MiXCR, one entry per CDR3 protein. The sample carries some 200,000 distinct CDR3 sequences, more than 12% recorded once. The material sequenced was PBMCs from the stem cell graft donor, taken from the stem cell graft. The TCR was taken from a human donor who donated a stem cell graft to a child with acute lymphoblastic leukemia.

CDR3 protein: CAISPTNEKLFF. CDR3 in DNA: TGTGCCATATCTCCAACTAATGAAAAACTGTTTTTT. The V call is TRBV10-3, the J call TRBJ1-4; D remains ambiguous. Deletions cut 9 bases from V and 0 bases from J, with 5 bases between. The CDR3 is 12 residues long. The germline CDR1 and CDR2 sequences are ENHRY and SYGVKD.